This is a list of T cell receptor beta chains from one sample in a study of blood T cells in healthy people across ages. In TCRdb, the 5' RACE reads were re-called with MiXCR into one record per CDR3 protein. The sample yields 1.5 million to 2 million distinct CDR3 sequences, 30% to 40% seen once. The sequenced material came from blood. The receptors stem from a woman in her twenties or thirties in good health. Each CDR3 is given with its conserved first and last residue. The D gene is left open where the match is weak. Size tells how often a clone was seen (once, few, many) or the class of an expanded clone, and some rows leave it out.

J gene,D gene,clone size,V gene,CDR3 protein,CDR3 DNA
TRBJ1-2,-,few,TRBV20-1,CSAFRQARINYGYTF,TGCAGTGCTTTTAGACAGGCCCGAATAAACTATGGCTACACCTTC
TRBJ2-5,TRBD2,many,TRBV20-1,CSARRLAGAQETQYF,TGCAGTGCTAGACGACTAGCGGGGGCCCAAGAGACCCAGTACTTC
TRBJ1-2,TRBD1,-,TRBV28,CASSHIPPGQQNYGYTF,TGTGCCAGCAGTCACATTCCTCCGGGACAGCAGAACTATGGCTACACCTTC
TRBJ2-1,-,few,TRBV4-1,CASSQDPTYYNEQFF,TGCGCCAGCAGCCAGGACCCGACTTACTACAATGAGCAGTTCTTC
TRBJ1-3,-,-,TRBV12-3/TRBV12-4,CAGSQDSSGNTIYF,TGTGCCGGCAGCCAGGACAGCTCTGGAAACACCATATATTTT
TRBJ2-1,-,few,TRBV7-6,CASSYPGQSSYNEQFF,TGTGCCAGCAGCTACCCGGGACAAAGCTCCTACAATGAGCAGTTCTTC
TRBJ1-4,TRBD1,few,TRBV20-1,CSAREKTGGFEKLFF,TGCAGTGCTAGAGAAAAGACAGGGGGCTTTGAAAAACTGTTTTTT
TRBJ1-2,-,-,TRBV30,CAWSPPFLGVQDYGYTF,TGTGCCTGGAGCCCACCCTTTTTGGGGGTTCAGGACTATGGCTACACCTTC
TRBJ2-1,-,once,TRBV2,CASSEINQGGRTEQFF,TGTGCCAGCAGTGAGATAAACCAGGGGGGGAGAACTGAGCAGTTCTTC
TRBJ2-7,TRBD1,-,TRBV5-1,CASSTGQGASNYEQYF,TGCGCCAGCAGCACGGGACAGGGGGCGTCGAACTACGAGCAGTACTTC
TRBJ2-1,-,-,TRBV3-1,CAGSPEAGILSYNEQFF,TGTGCCGGCAGCCCAGAGGCGGGCATCCTCTCCTACAATGAGCAGTTCTTC
TRBJ2-1,TRBD2,few,TRBV2,CASSETSGKYNEQFF,TGTGCCAGCAGTGAGACTAGCGGAAAATACAATGAGCAGTTCTTC
TRBJ2-1,TRBD2,-,TRBV4-2,CASRINAGTKNYNEQFF,TGTGCCAGCAGAATAAACGCCGGGACTAAGAACTACAATGAGCAGTTCTTC
TRBJ2-7,-,-,TRBV7-9,CASSAEGELNEQYF,TGTGCCAGCAGCGCTGAGGGGGAACTCAACGAGCAGTACTTC
TRBJ2-3,TRBD2,-,TRBV28,CASGTSGKTDTQYF,TGTGCCAGCGGCACTAGCGGAAAGACAGATACGCAGTATTTT
TRBJ1-2,-,few,TRBV7-2,CASSLSAGLYGYTF,TGTGCCAGCAGCTTATCAGCAGGGCTCTATGGCTACACCTTC
TRBJ2-5,TRBD2,-,TRBV20-1,CGPSPGLAGEWETQYF,TGCGGGCCCTCCCCGGGACTAGCGGGAGAATGGGAGACCCAGTACTTC
TRBJ2-7,-,few,TRBV21-1,CASSKEVTETYEQYF,TGTGCCAGCAGCAAAGAGGTGACAGAGACCTACGAGCAGTACTTC
TRBJ2-7,-,many,TRBV29-1,CSVDEGRREYF,TGCAGCGTGGATGAGGGGCGGAGGGAGTACTTC
TRBJ2-3,TRBD2,many,TRBV29-1,CSVVGNSGRTDTQYF,TGCAGCGTTGTAGGTAATAGCGGGAGGACAGATACGCAGTATTTT
TRBJ2-1,-,few,TRBV5-1,CASSTDFLAYNEQFF,TGCGCCAGCAGCACGGACTTCTTAGCCTACAATGAGCAGTTCTTC
TRBJ2-1,-,-,TRBV15,CATSRDLSGEQFF,TGTGCCACCAGCAGAGATTTATCGGGTGAGCAGTTCTTC
TRBJ2-7,TRBD2,-,TRBV27,CASSLGGRVSYEQYF,TGTGCCAGCAGTTTAGGTGGGAGGGTATCCTACGAGCAGTACTTC
TRBJ1-6,TRBD1,-,TRBV6-6,CASSYSGTGISPLHF,TGTGCCAGCAGTTACTCAGGGACAGGGATTTCACCCCTCCACTTT
TRBJ2-2,-,-,TRBV25-1,CASSESGVTNTGELFF,TGTGCCAGCAGTGAAAGTGGGGTTACGAACACCGGGGAGCTGTTTTTT
TRBJ2-7,-,few,TRBV3-1,CASTPVSDSYEQYF,TGTGCCAGCACCCCGGTTAGCGACTCGTACGAGCAGTACTTC
TRBJ2-1,-,-,TRBV20-1,CSARDRAEGLNEQFF,TGCAGTGCTAGAGATCGGGCGGAGGGGCTCAATGAGCAGTTCTTC
TRBJ1-1,-,few,TRBV12-3/TRBV12-4,CASSLIGPTEAFF,TGTGCCAGCAGTTTAATAGGACCAACTGAAGCTTTCTTT
TRBJ1-4,-,-,TRBV28,CASSLYRQSGNPNEKRFF,TGTGCCAGCAGTTTATACCGGCAGTCCGGAAACCCAAATGAAAAACGGTTTTTT
TRBJ2-1,TRBD2,-,TRBV11-1,CASSFLRGDHNEQFF,TGTGCCAGCAGCTTCTTGCGGGGGGACCACAATGAGCAGTTCTTC
TRBJ2-7,-,-,TRBV29-1,CSVTLRGSSYEQYF,TGCAGCGTGACCCTACGGGGGAGCTCCTACGAGCAGTACTTC
TRBJ2-1,TRBD1,-,TRBV3-1,CASSLGQARRSEQFF,TGTGCCAGCAGCCTGGGACAGGCGCGGCGTAGTGAGCAGTTCTTC
TRBJ2-2,-,few,TRBV12-3/TRBV12-4,CASTAQAGELFF,TGTGCCAGCACCGCGCAGGCCGGGGAGCTGTTTTTT
TRBJ1-2,TRBD1,-,TRBV3-1,CASSQVGTVSEPLGYTF,TGTGCCAGCAGCCAAGTGGGGACAGTCTCAGAACCTCTAGGCTACACCTTC
TRBJ2-1,-,-,TRBV6-1,CASSVLISMNEQFF,TGTGCCAGCAGTGTGCTTATATCTATGAATGAGCAGTTCTTC
TRBJ2-3,-,-,TRBV20-1,CSARAASGRGTDTQYF,TGCAGTGCTAGAGCAGCAAGCGGTAGGGGCACAGATACGCAGTATTTT
TRBJ2-1,-,-,TRBV4-2,CASSKSGTDDNEQFF,TGTGCCAGCAGCAAATCCGGGACGGATGACAATGAGCAGTTCTTC
TRBJ2-3,TRBD2,-,TRBV27,CASSPMGLAGADTQYF,TGTGCCAGCAGTCCCATGGGACTAGCGGGAGCAGATACGCAGTATTTT
TRBJ1-1,-,few,TRBV5-5,CASSWGRRDTEAFF,TGTGCCAGCAGCTGGGGCCGGCGGGACACTGAAGCTTTCTTT